These 24 T cell receptor beta chains were sequenced from one sample in a study of Graves' ophthalmopathy and Graves' hyperthyroidism. Researchers took RNA transcripts and amplified TCR beta CDR3 regions from them. The workflow started with a first-round RT-PCR run with HTBI primers and then moved on to a second-round multiplex PCR. TCRdb ran MiXCR on the multiplex PCR reads and lists one entry per CDR3 protein. This table has hundreds of thousands of distinct CDR3 sequences, about 24% appearing once. The sequenced sample was peripheral blood. The receptors come from a young woman with stable Graves' hyperthyroidism. Some clones in this sample may be carry-over from other donors' samples.

There are many counts of this clonotype. This rearrangement joins TRBV27 to TRBJ2-5; TRBD1 agrees at 11 bases. Unmatched junction bases numbered 10, after V lost 5 bases and J lost 5 bases. The germline gives CDR1 MNHEY, CDR2 SMNVEV (reference sequence). The length of the CDR3 is 16 residues. The CDR3 region is CASSPGTGGNGETQYF. Here the CDR3 DNA reads TGTGCCAGCAGTCCCGGGACAGGGGGTAATGGCGAGACCCAGTACTTC.

This clonotype was seen ten or more times. The V gene is TRBV6-5, the J gene TRBJ1-2; possibly TRBD1 for D (6 bases). CDR3 size: 14 residues. Germline V gene sequence: CDR1 MNHEY, CDR2 SVGAGI. V lost 6 bases, J lost 6 bases, and 17 bases lay in between. CDR3 in amino acids: CASRNTGGRDGYTF. DNA for the CDR3: TGTGCCAGCAGAAACACGGGGGGCAGGGATGGCTACACCTTC.

This chain links TRBV6-4 with TRBJ1-2; 8 bases are a match to TRBD1. V lost 5 bases and J lost 3; bases outside the gene matches: 8. From germline, CDR1 is MRHNA and CDR2 SNTAGT. CDR3 size: 15 residues. The CDR3 protein is CASSYMDRADYGYTF. CDR3 nucleotides: TGTGCCAGCAGTTACATGGACAGGGCGGACTATGGCTACACCTTC.

The V and J genes are TRBV6-1 and TRBJ1-3, with D perhaps TRBD1 (6 bases). The CDR3 runs to 13 residues. Germline CDR1 is MNHNS and CDR2 is SASEGT. Trimming pared 9 bases from V and 0 bases from J, leaving 9 bases between. CDR3 coding DNA: TGTGCCAGTCGACAGGCCTCTGGAAACACCATATATTTT. Translating it yields CASRQASGNTIYF.

This chain links TRBV5-4 with TRBJ1-1; 9 nucleotides match TRBD1. CDR3 length equals 16 residues. The trim removed 6 bases at V and 1 base at J, leaving 10 bases unmatched. Germline V gives CDR1 SGHNT, CDR2 YYREEE (reference sequence). Written as DNA, the CDR3 is TGTGCCAGCACCCGTGGGACAGGGCGGGAGAACACTGAAGCTTTCTTT. Its protein product is CASTRGTGRENTEAFF.

This clonotype was counted many times. The chain recombines TRBV12-3 or TRBV12-4 with TRBJ2-2; D possibly corresponds to TRBD1 (6 bases). The CDR3 runs 18 residues. V dropped 3 bases and J dropped 3 bases, with 20 bases sitting between them. The CDR3: CASSFPRLGGSDTGELFF. The CDR3 region has the DNA TGTGCCAGCAGTTTCCCCCGCTTAGGGGGTAGCGACACCGGGGAGCTGTTTTTT.

Here the CDR3 DNA reads TGTGCCAGCAGTGTCGACCCTCGTCAAGAGACCCAGTACTTC. Translated: CASSVDPRQETQYF. The chain recombines TRBV7-2 with TRBJ2-5, with D unclear. The CDR3 runs to 14 residues. Trimming left V 6 bases short and J 2 bases short, with 13 bases between. Germline lookup yields CDR1 SGHTA and CDR2 FQGNSA.

This clonotype was counted a few times. This sequence joins TRBV28 and TRBJ1-1; D not resolved. CDR1 MDHEN and CDR2 SYDVKM come from the germline V gene. Trimming shortened V by 5 bases and J by 1 base, and 8 bases separated the two germline ends. This CDR3 region has 13 residues. CDR3 DNA sequence: TGTGCCAGCAGTACCGGGTCGAACACTGAAGCTTTCTTT. Amino acids: CASSTGSNTEAFF.

This clonotype was counted at least ten times. V and J are TRBV12-3 or TRBV12-4 and TRBJ2-5, with 8 bases lining up with TRBD1. V trimming: 6 bases; J trimming: 1 base; junction bases outside the gene matches: 4. The CDR3 consists of 14 residues. CDR3 bases: TGTGCCAGCAGCGACAGGGGACCCCAAGAGACCCAGTACTTC. This codes for CASSDRGPQETQYF.

The chain links TRBV7-9 to TRBJ1-2; 10 positions match TRBD1. The CDR3 is 15 amino acids. The ends lost 0 bases at V and 8 bases at J; junction bases unmatched: 6. Looked up from germline, CDR1 is SEHNR and CDR2 is FQNEAQ (reference sequence). The CDR3 coding sequence is TGTGCCAGCAGCTTAGCGCGCGGGACAGGGGAAGGCTACACCTTC. It specifies CASSLARGTGEGYTF.

This clonotype was observed a handful of times. The chain uses TRBV6-5 and TRBJ1-5; D gene unclear. The CDR3 is 13 residues long. CDR1 and CDR2 from the germline V gene are MNHEY and SVGAGI. V was shortened by 11 bases and J by 2 bases, with 13 bases between the two germline ends. The CDR3 loop reads CAAARGGNQPQHF. Written as DNA, the CDR3 is TGTGCCGCTGCGCGGGGAGGCAATCAGCCCCAGCATTTT.

There are many counts of this clonotype. The genes are TRBV30 and TRBJ2-6; no clear D gene. CDR3 size: 13 residues. The V end lost 4 bases, the J end lost 2 bases, and 6 bases lay between the germline ends. Germline CDR1 GTSNPN, CDR2 SVGIG (reference sequence). CDR3 protein: CAWKVTGANVLTF. The CDR3 DNA reads as TGTGCCTGGAAGGTTACTGGGGCCAACGTCCTGACTTTC.

This clonotype has more than one count but fewer than ten. This may arise from a read error, as a much more abundant clone is one base away. V is TRBV19 and J is TRBJ1-1; perhaps TRBD1 as D (5 bases). The germline gives CDR1 LNHDA, CDR2 SQIVND (reference sequence). CDR3 size: 14 residues. The CDR3 bases are TGTGCCGGTAGTATAGGAGAGGGGTTTACTGAAGCTTTCTTT. Encoded protein: CAGSIGEGFTEAFF.

This clonotype came up a few times. Mismatch with germline at one junction end may stem from a read error. The rearrangement links TRBV7-3 to TRBJ2-2; 7 bases fit TRBD1. The CDR3 length is 15 residues. Germline V gene data show CDR1 as SGHTA and CDR2 as FQGTGA. This chain's CDR3 is CASSLTGPNSGELFF. CDR3 nucleotides: TGTGCCAGCAGCTTGACAGGGCCCAACAGCGGGGAGCTGTTTTTT.

This clonotype occurred a few times. The gene calls are TRBV7-6 and TRBJ1-6; D gene uncertain. The CDR3 is 16 amino acids. The V end lost 0 bases, the J end lost 13 bases, and 19 bases lay between the germline ends. The germline CDR1 and CDR2 sequences are SGHVS and FNYEAQ. CDR3 amino acids: CASSLAPPEFIAPLHF. In nucleotides, the CDR3 is TGTGCCAGCAGCTTAGCCCCGCCGGAGTTTATCGCTCCCCTCCACTTT.

This clonotype turned up a few times. The J gene is TRBJ2-2, the V gene TRBV30; 12 bases are a match to TRBD2. The V gene end was trimmed by 7 bases and the J gene end by 5 bases; junction bases not matched to a gene: 11. The CDR3 is 16 amino acids. Germline lookup yields CDR1 GTSNPN and CDR2 SVGIG (reference sequence). The CDR3 is CALGLAGSISTGELFF. The CDR3 coding sequence is TGTGCCTTAGGACTAGCGGGATCCATCAGTACCGGGGAGCTGTTTTTT. Using reference TRBV30 and TRBJ2-2 for the parts outside the CDR3, the full variable domain is SQTIHQWPATLVQPVGSPLSLECTVEGTSNPNLYWYRQAAGRGLQLLFYSVGIGQISSEVPQNLSASRPQDRQFILSSKKLLLSDSGFYLCALGLAGSISTGELFFGEGSRLTVL.

This clonotype has only a few counts. V usage is TRBV6-1 and J usage is TRBJ1-2; 8 nucleotides agree with TRBD1. CDR3 size: 13 residues. Germline V gene data show CDR1 as MNHNS and CDR2 as SASEGT. After removal of 8 bases from V and 0 bases from J, the junction contained 2 bases not matched to a gene. The CDR3 loop is CASQTGANYGYTF. The CDR3 coding sequence is TGTGCCAGCCAGACAGGGGCTAACTATGGCTACACCTTC.

This clonotype occurred many times. This chain links TRBV18 with TRBJ1-2; the D is unclear. The CDR3 has 13 residues. The V end lost 6 bases, the J end lost 5 bases, and 13 bases lay between the germline ends. The germline V gene has CDR1 KGHSH and CDR2 LQKENI. The CDR3 reads CASSEAEGYGYTF. The CDR3 coding sequence is TGTGCCAGCTCCGAAGCCGAGGGTTATGGCTACACCTTC.

This clonotype came up many times. The rearrangement links TRBV20-1 to TRBJ1-5; 7 bases align to TRBD1. CDR3 length equals 14 residues. The V gene end was trimmed by 4 bases and the J gene end by 5 bases; junction bases not matched to a gene: 8. Germline CDR1 and CDR2: DFQATT and SNEGSKA (reference sequence). The CDR3 here is CSAIRAGGDQPQHF. Here the CDR3 DNA reads TGCAGTGCTATCCGGGCAGGGGGGGATCAGCCCCAGCATTTT.

This clonotype was picked up many times. V is TRBV6-5 and J is TRBJ2-7; no firm D call. V lost 0 bases to trimming and J lost 7 bases, with 10 bases between them. Germline lookup yields CDR1 MNHEY and CDR2 SVGAGI. The CDR3 consists of 13 residues. In DNA form, the CDR3 reads TGTGCCAGCAGTTACTCGATGTCGTATGAGCAGTACTTC. Translation gives CASSYSMSYEQYF.

This clonotype was counted many times. The rearrangement joins TRBV27 to TRBJ2-7; TRBD2 matches 10 bases. With V trimmed by 5 bases and J by 3 bases, 7 bases remained unmatched. Looked up from germline, CDR1 is MNHEY and CDR2 is SMNVEV (reference sequence). This CDR3 comprises 15 residues. The CDR3 reads CASSKPGLALYEQYF. Here the CDR3 DNA reads TGTGCCAGCAGTAAACCGGGACTAGCGCTCTACGAGCAGTACTTC.

This clonotype was detected many times. This chain connects TRBV14 to TRBJ1-1, with D unclear. The CDR3 is made up of 13 amino acids. Germline V gene lookup returns CDR1 SGHDN and CDR2 FVKESK. V was trimmed by 2 bases and J by 0 bases, leaving 4 bases between them. The DNA of the CDR3 is TGTGCCAGCAGCCAACACATGAACACTGAAGCTTTCTTT. Its translation is CASSQHMNTEAFF.

This clonotype appeared many times. This sequence joins TRBV6-1 and TRBJ1-5; tentatively, D is TRBD1 (5 bases). Germline V CDR1 and CDR2: MNHNS, SASEGT. The CDR3 spans 18 residues. Trimming left V 4 bases short and J 1 base short, with 20 bases between. CDR3 sequence reads: CASSGKTGQSLSNQPQHF. CDR3 sequence (DNA): TGTGCCAGCAGTGGCAAGACGGGGCAGTCTTTAAGCAATCAGCCCCAGCATTTT.

This clonotype was observed a handful of times. The chain carries TRBV5-2 and TRBJ2-6; the listed D gene, TRBD2, was not tested against the DNA. TRBV5-2 is listed as a pseudogene. This CDR3 comprises 21 residues. Here the CDR3 reads CASSLSNLRVTTGSGANVLTF. The CDR3 bases are TGTGCCAGCAGCTTGAGCAACTTGAGGGTAACTACCGGGTCTGGGGCCAACGTCCTGACTTTC.